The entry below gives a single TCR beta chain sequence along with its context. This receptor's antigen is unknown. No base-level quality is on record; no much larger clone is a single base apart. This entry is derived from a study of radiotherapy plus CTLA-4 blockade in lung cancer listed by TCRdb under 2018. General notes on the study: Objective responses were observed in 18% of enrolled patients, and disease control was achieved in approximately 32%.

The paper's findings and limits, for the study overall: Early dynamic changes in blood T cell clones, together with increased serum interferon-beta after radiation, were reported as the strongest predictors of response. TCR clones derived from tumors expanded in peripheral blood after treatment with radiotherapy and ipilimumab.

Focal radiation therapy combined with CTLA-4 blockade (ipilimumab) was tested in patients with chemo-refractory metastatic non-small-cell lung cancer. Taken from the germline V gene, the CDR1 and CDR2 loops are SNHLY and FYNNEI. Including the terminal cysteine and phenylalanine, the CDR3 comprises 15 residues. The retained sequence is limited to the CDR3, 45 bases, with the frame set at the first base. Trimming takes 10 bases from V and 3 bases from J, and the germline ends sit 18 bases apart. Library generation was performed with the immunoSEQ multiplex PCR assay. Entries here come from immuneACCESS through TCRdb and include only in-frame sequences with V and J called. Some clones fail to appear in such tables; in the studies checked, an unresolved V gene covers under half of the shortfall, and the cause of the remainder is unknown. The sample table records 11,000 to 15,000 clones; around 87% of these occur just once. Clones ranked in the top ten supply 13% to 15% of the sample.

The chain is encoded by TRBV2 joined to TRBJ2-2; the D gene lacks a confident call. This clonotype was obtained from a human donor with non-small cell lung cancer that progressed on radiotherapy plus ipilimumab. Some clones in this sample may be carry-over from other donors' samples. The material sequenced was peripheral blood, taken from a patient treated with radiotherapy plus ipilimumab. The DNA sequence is TGTGCCACTAAAGAGAGGTCCATGGACACCGGGGAGCTGTTTTTT. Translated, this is CATKERSMDTGELFF. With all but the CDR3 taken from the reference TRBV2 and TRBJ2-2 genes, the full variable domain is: EPEVTQTPSHQVTQMGQEVILRCVPISNHLYFYWYRQILGQKVEFLVSFYNNEISEKSEIFDDQFSVERPDGSNFTLKIRSTKLEDSAMYFCATKERSMDTGELFFGEGSRLTVL.